This T cell receptor beta chain stems from a study of blood T cell repertoires in COVID-19. For the study at large: Nucleic acid was either cDNA or gDNA, and it came from T cells, B-cell-depleted T cells, or PBMCs.

The authors' processing: Amplifying reference gene primers gave estimates of nucleated cell counts. Libraries were prepared by immunoSEQ multiplex PCR; TCRdb keeps only in-frame clonotypes and omits some of them. Clone size and the V and J calls come from that table; the DNA yielded D and trimming. The repertoire holds approximately 280,000 clones, approximately 85% seen once, with roughly 5% in the top ten. V lost 6 bases and J 4 bases, leaving 21 bases between the germline ends. The CDR3 runs 16 residues. Germline assignment: CDR1 LGHDT and CDR2 YNNKEL (reference sequence). The receptor comes from a man aged 50-60 years with active or convalescent COVID-19. The V and J genes are TRBV3-1 (or the pseudogene TRBV3-2) and TRBJ1-2, with a possible D match to TRBD1 (6 bases). Sequencing input: peripheral blood. CDR3 DNA sequence: TGTGCCAGCAGTGTTCTTTCTGGGGGCGAAGCCTATGGCTACACCTTC. Translating it yields CASSVLSGGEAYGYTF.